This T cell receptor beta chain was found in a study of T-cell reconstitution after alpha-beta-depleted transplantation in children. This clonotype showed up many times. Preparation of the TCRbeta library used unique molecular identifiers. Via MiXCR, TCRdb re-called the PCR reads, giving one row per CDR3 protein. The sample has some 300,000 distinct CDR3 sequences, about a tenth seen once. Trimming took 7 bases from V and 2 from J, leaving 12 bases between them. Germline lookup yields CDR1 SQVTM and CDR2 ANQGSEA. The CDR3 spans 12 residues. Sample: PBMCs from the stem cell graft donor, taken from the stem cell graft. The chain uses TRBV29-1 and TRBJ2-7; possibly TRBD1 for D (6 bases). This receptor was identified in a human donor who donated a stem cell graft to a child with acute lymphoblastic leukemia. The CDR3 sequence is CSAVTGTYEQYF. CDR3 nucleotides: TGCAGCGCGGTGACAGGTACCTACGAGCAGTACTTC.